The 5 T cell receptor beta chains presented below share a single source sample, sequenced in a study of T cell responses to AZD1222 COVID-19 vaccine. This table comes from immunoSEQ multiplex PCR, and its TCRdb copy is limited to in-frame clones, with some not included. The data hold 150,000 to 200,000 clones, with almost 95% observed a single time. The sample in question was peripheral blood, obtained on day 0 of AZD1222 vaccination. The receptors shown here come from an adult in good health.

The V gene is TRBV28, the J gene TRBJ1-3; D is possibly TRBD1 (6 bases). The CDR3 spans 15 residues. Trimming cost V 3 bases and J 5 bases, with 14 bases left between them. Germline-derived CDR1 and CDR2 are MDHEN and SYDVKM. CDR3 DNA sequence: TGTGCCAGCAGTTTTTTAACAGGGTGGAGAAACACCATATATTTT. Protein: CASSFLTGWRNTIYF.

The rearrangement uses TRBV6-5 and TRBJ1-1; tentative D call: TRBD1 (6 bases). The CDR3 extends over 14 amino acids. The germline CDR1 and CDR2 sequences are MNHEY and SVGAGI. Trimming took 7 bases from V and 2 from J, leaving 14 bases between them. The CDR3 loop reads CASIPMDSNTEAFF. CDR3 nucleotides: TGTGCCAGCATCCCAATGGACAGTAACACTGAAGCTTTCTTT.

The chain carries TRBV6-5 and TRBJ1-3; D is perhaps TRBD1 (6 bases). In germline, CDR1 is MNHEY, CDR2 SVGAGI. The CDR3 loop spans 13 amino acids. V lost 6 bases and J lost 3, with 9 bases in between. CDR3: CASRSGVGNTIYF. CDR3 in DNA: TGTGCCAGCAGGTCAGGGGTTGGAAACACCATATATTTT.

This sequence joins TRBV6-5 and TRBJ2-1; 7 nucleotides match TRBD2. V shed 4 bases, J shed 0 bases, and the junction held 3 bases outside the gene matches. There are 15 residues in the CDR3. Germline values: CDR1 MNHEY, CDR2 SVGAGI. The CDR3 loop is CASSSSGASYNEQFF. The CDR3 DNA sequence: TGTGCCAGCAGTTCGAGCGGGGCCTCCTACAATGAGCAGTTCTTC.

The V and J genes are TRBV3-1 (or the pseudogene TRBV3-2) and TRBJ1-2; the D gene is possibly TRBD1 (5 bases). CDR3 length: 15 residues. V was cut by 1 base and J by 8 bases, with 17 bases left in between. Germline V lookup: CDR1 LGHDT, CDR2 YNNKEL (reference sequence). The CDR3 DNA follows: TGTGCCAGCAGCCAAGCGCTGGACATATACGGGGGCTACACCTTC. Amino acids: CASSQALDIYGGYTF.